This T cell receptor (beta chain) was sequenced during a study of regulatory T cells in long-lasting Graves disease. On the study more broadly: In persistent Graves' disease, antithyroid drugs had been taken for over 5 years and TSH receptor antibodies stayed positive.

Germline CDR1 and CDR2: SEHNR and FQNEAQ (reference sequence). The ends were cut back, 2 bases at V and 0 bases at J, with 8 bases in the middle. The CDR3 extends over 15 amino acids. Stated time point: persistent/refractory GD, antithyroid drugs over 5 years with positive TRAb. Construction of the TCR library relied on RNA isolated from PBMCs. This clonotype was picked up a small number of times. Arm-PCR of CDR3 regions and iRepertoire HTBI primers were the basis on which TCR beta libraries were built. TCRdb processed the multiplex PCR reads anew with MiXCR; each CDR3 protein has one entry. The sample holds 430,000 or so distinct CDR3 sequences, approximately 22% seen once.

This chain joins TRBV7-9 and TRBJ2-4; D is unresolved. The sequencing here drew on peripheral blood mononuclear cells (PBMCs), taken when the disease was refractory, from a patient treated with antithyroid drugs. This receptor was identified in a female donor with Graves disease. CDR3 sequence reads: CASSLSELAKNIQYF. DNA for the CDR3: TGTGCCAGCAGCTTATCAGAGTTAGCCAAAAACATTCAGTACTTC.